What follows are 15 T cell receptor beta chains derived from one specimen sequenced in a study of blood T cell repertoires in COVID-19. Sequenced by immunoSEQ multiplex PCR; TCRdb stores in-frame clones only, minus some. The table includes 140,000 to 150,000 clones, about 82% detected once. Sequencing used peripheral blood. These receptors originate from a woman between 35 and 50 years old with active or convalescent COVID-19.

The genes are TRBV6-1 and TRBJ1-3; no firm D call. The CDR3 is 18 amino acids. The V end was cut by 2 bases, the J end by 0 bases, with 17 bases between. The germline V gene has CDR1 MNHNS and CDR2 SASEGT. The CDR3 region has the DNA TGTGCCAGCAGTGAAAGCCCGTGGAGTTCCCTCTCTGGAAACACCATATATTTT. It specifies CASSESPWSSLSGNTIYF.

The chain's CDR3 is CSVPEGGEKLFF. In DNA form, the CDR3 reads TGCAGCGTCCCAGAGGGCGGCGAAAAACTGTTTTTT. This chain connects TRBV29-1 to TRBJ1-4; unclear D gene. The CDR3 is 12 residues long. V lost 6 bases, J lost 8 bases, and 13 bases lay in between. CDR1 is SQVTM and CDR2 is ANQGSEA in the germline V gene.

This clone was observed once. The CDR3 bases are TGTGCCACCAGTGATTTGCCGGCAGGGGCAGGAAACACCATATATTTT. It yields the protein CATSDLPAGAGNTIYF. V and J are TRBV24-1 and TRBJ1-3, with D possibly TRBD1 on 6 matching bases. V was pared by 0 bases and J by 4 bases, with 12 bases between. This CDR3 has 16 residues. Germline CDR1 KGHDR, CDR2 SFDVKD.

This chain connects TRBV6-5 to TRBJ1-2, with D hard to call. V gave up 8 bases and J gave up 4 bases, with 11 bases separating them. This CDR3 region has 12 residues. Per germline, CDR1 MNHEY and CDR2 SVGAGI. The chain's CDR3 is CASSLAIYGYTF. In DNA, the CDR3 is TGTGCCAGCTCGTTAGCCATCTATGGCTACACCTTC.

In DNA, the CDR3 is TGTGCCTGGAGTGGGGACAGAGGGGGCTACACCTTC. Amino acid sequence: CAWSGDRGGYTF. The chain joins TRBV30 to TRBJ1-2; 7 nucleotides line up with TRBD1. From germline, CDR1 is GTSNPN and CDR2 SVGIG (reference sequence). V dropped 1 base and J dropped 8; count of bases not matched to a gene: 4. The CDR3 contains 12 residues. Drawing the rest from reference TRBV30 and TRBJ1-2, the complete variable domain is SQTIHQWPATLVQPVGSPLSLECTVEGTSNPNLYWYRQAAGRGLQLLFYSVGIGQISSEVPQNLSASRPQDRQFILSSKKLLLSDSGFYLCAWSGDRGGYTFGSGTRLTVV.

This clone was recorded once. The chain couples TRBV29-1 to TRBJ1-2; perhaps TRBD1 as D (6 bases). V lost 7 bases, J lost 8 bases, and 29 bases lay in between. Looked up from germline, CDR1 is SQVTM and CDR2 is ANQGSEA. CDR3 length: 16 residues. The CDR3 loop reads CSASPSGGAQLGGYTF. The DNA of the CDR3 is TGCAGCGCCTCCCCATCTGGGGGCGCCCAGCTCGGCGGCTACACCTTC.

The V and J genes are TRBV5-1 and TRBJ1-3, with D maybe TRBD1 (5 bases). The CDR3 sequence is 14 residues long. The germline gives CDR1 SGHRS, CDR2 YFSETQ. V was shortened by 1 base and J by 1 base, with 6 bases between the two germline ends. In nucleotides, the CDR3 is TGCGCCAGCAGCTTGAGGGGTTCTGGAAACACCATATATTTT. This sequence encodes CASSLRGSGNTIYF.

The rearrangement joins TRBV18 to TRBJ2-7, with TRBD2 identical over 7 bases. Unmatched junction bases numbered 7, after V lost 5 bases and J lost 6 bases. This CDR3 has 13 amino acids. Germline values: CDR1 KGHSH, CDR2 LQKENI. The CDR3 nucleotides are TGTGCCAGCTCAAAGGCCGGGGAGGGCGAGCAGTACTTC. It codes for CASSKAGEGEQYF.

This rearrangement joins TRBV30 to TRBJ1-5; no clear D gene. V gave up 2 bases and J gave up 6 bases, with 8 bases separating them. The germline V gene encodes CDR1 GTSNPN and CDR2 SVGIG (reference sequence). The CDR3 covers 12 residues. The CDR3 DNA is TGTGCCTGGAGTCCGGAGGGTCAGCCCCAGCATTTT. Protein product: CAWSPEGQPQHF.

This chain links TRBV28 with TRBJ1-4, with D perhaps matching TRBD1 (6 bases). The length of the CDR3 is 15 residues. Germline V gene data show CDR1 as MDHEN and CDR2 as SYDVKM. The germline V and J ends were trimmed by 8 bases and 3 bases, with 16 bases remaining between them. CDR3 nucleotides: TGTGCCAGCCCACTCGACAGGTACGCTAATGAAAAACTGTTTTTT. This gives the protein CASPLDRYANEKLFF.

This sequence joins TRBV18 and TRBJ1-1; no clear D gene. CDR3 length equals 14 residues. Germline loops: CDR1 KGHSH, CDR2 LQKENI. V gave up 3 bases and J gave up 1 base, with 9 bases separating them. CDR3 nucleotides: TGTGCCAGCTCACCGTCCATCCAGAACACTGAAGCTTTCTTT. Encoded protein: CASSPSIQNTEAFF.

This clone was observed a handful of times. The V gene is TRBV11-2, the J gene TRBJ1-5; 11 bases match TRBD1. Germline CDR1 is SGHAT and CDR2 is FQNNGV. This CDR3 has 17 residues. The ends lost 1 base at V and 4 bases at J; junction bases unmatched: 6. This CDR3 is CASSLGGQGVRNQPQHF. The CDR3 region has the DNA TGTGCCAGCAGCTTAGGGGGACAGGGGGTACGGAATCAGCCCCAGCATTTT.

The chain recombines TRBV7-2 with TRBJ1-2; weak D call: TRBD1 (5 bases). Between the trimmed V and J ends, which lost 5 bases and 7 bases, there was a span of 23 bases. The CDR3 extends over 16 amino acids. Germline CDR1 SGHTA, CDR2 FQGNSA. CDR3: CASSRQAGGGLGGYTF. For the CDR3, the DNA is TGTGCCAGCAGCCGTCAAGCGGGCGGGGGACTAGGTGGCTACACCTTC.

In its sample, this clone was seen once. This CDR3 is CASNRQSSNTGELFF. CDR3 sequence (DNA): TGTGCCAGCAACCGACAGAGCAGCAACACCGGGGAGCTGTTTTTT. The chain has TRBV2 and TRBJ2-2; weak D call: TRBD1 (5 bases). The V gene's germline CDR1 is SNHLY and CDR2 FYNNEI. V was pared by 7 bases and J by 2 bases, with 14 bases between. This CDR3 has 15 amino acids.

This clone was detected only a few times. V is TRBV6-5 and J is TRBJ1-1, with TRBD1 matching over 10 bases. The CDR3 is 13 residues long. The V gene end was trimmed by 5 bases and the J gene end by 8 bases; junction bases not matched to a gene: 5. Germline V lookup: CDR1 MNHEY, CDR2 SVGAGI. CDR3 DNA: TGTGCCAGCAGTCGGGACAGGGGAACCGAAGCTTTCTTT. Translating gives CASSRDRGTEAFF.